Shown below are 30 T cell receptor beta chains from a single sample sequenced in a study of cytomegalovirus exposure and HLA in healthy donors. The table came from immunoSEQ multiplex PCR; TCRdb's copy has only in-frame clones and leaves some out. The sample gives a few hundred thousand clones, about nine tenths of which show up once; approximately 0.84% is in the top ten. What was sequenced was PBMCs. The receptors stem from a woman aged 18-29 years in good health and CMV-seronegative.

Written as DNA, the CDR3 is TGTGCCAGCAGCCCGCGACAGGCAAACACTGAAGCTTTCTTT. Protein: CASSPRQANTEAFF. The genes are TRBV9 and TRBJ1-1; tentative D call: TRBD1 (6 bases). This CDR3 contains 14 residues. Trimming stripped 4 bases from V and 2 bases from J, with 12 bases between. Germline lookup yields CDR1 SGDLS and CDR2 YYNGEE.

The rearrangement joins TRBV28 to TRBJ1-4, with 7 bases fitting TRBD1. The junction had 17 bases not matched to a gene; V was cut back by 6 bases and J by 7 bases. Germline V gene data show CDR1 as MDHEN and CDR2 as SYDVKM. The CDR3 runs to 17 residues. CDR3 amino acids: CASSSGGVLGSTEKLFF. In DNA, the CDR3 is TGTGCCAGCAGCTCAGGGGGAGTCTTAGGTTCTACTGAAAAACTGTTTTTT.

CDR3 region: CASSQDRLAGVAYEQYF. DNA for the CDR3: TGTGCCAGCAGCCAAGATAGACTAGCGGGAGTGGCCTACGAGCAGTACTTC. V usage is TRBV4-2 and J usage is TRBJ2-7, with 12 bases fitting TRBD2. The trim removed 0 bases at V and 2 bases at J, leaving 5 bases unmatched. The CDR3 spans 17 residues. The germline V gene has CDR1 LGHNA and CDR2 YNFKEQ.

This rearrangement joins TRBV6-6 to TRBJ2-3; 7 positions agree with TRBD1. Germline loops: CDR1 MNHNY, CDR2 SVGAGI (reference sequence). The CDR3 contains 15 residues. V was clipped by 5 bases and J by 6 bases; unmatched bases: 11. The CDR3 here is CASSDRARGSDTQYF. The CDR3 coding sequence is TGTGCCAGCAGTGACAGGGCTCGAGGATCGGATACGCAGTATTTT.

This chain connects TRBV6-5 to TRBJ2-5; tentatively, D is TRBD2 (5 bases). Trimming removed 6 bases at V and 1 base at J, with 12 bases between. CDR1 and CDR2 (germline): MNHEY, SVGAGI. This CDR3 region has 14 residues. This CDR3 reads CASRDFSTQETQYF. CDR3 in DNA: TGTGCCAGCAGGGACTTCAGCACCCAAGAGACCCAGTACTTC.

The chain couples TRBV5-1 to TRBJ2-3; no reliable D call. Between the trimmed V and J ends, which lost 4 bases and 0 bases, there was a span of 21 bases. CDR1 SGHRS and CDR2 YFSETQ come from the germline V gene. The CDR3 has 18 residues. The CDR3 region is CASSPERLRHSSTDTQYF. The CDR3 nucleotides are TGCGCCAGCAGCCCCGAGCGACTCCGCCACTCTAGCACAGATACGCAGTATTTT. Full variable domain (remainder filled in from reference TRBV5-1 and TRBJ2-3): KAGVTQTPRYLIKTRGQQVTLSCSPISGHRSVSWYQQTPGQGLQFLFEYFSETQRNKGNFPGRFSGRQFSNSRSEMNVSTLELGDSALYLCASSPERLRHSSTDTQYFGPGTRLTVL.

The chain carries TRBV10-1 and TRBJ2-7, with 11 positions matching TRBD2. V lost 3 bases and J lost 6; bases outside the gene matches: 4. This CDR3 spans 14 amino acids. Germline lookup yields CDR1 WNHNN and CDR2 SYGVQD (reference sequence). The CDR3 is CASSELAGECEQYF. The CDR3 DNA sequence: TGCGCCAGCAGTGAACTAGCGGGAGAGTGCGAGCAGTACTTC.

The chain recombines TRBV5-6 with TRBJ2-2; tentative D call: TRBD2 (5 bases). This CDR3 region has 15 residues. Germline CDR1 SGHDT, CDR2 YYEEEE. The ends were cut back, 4 bases at V and 6 bases at J, with 16 bases in the middle. CDR3 region: CASSPNTRVPGELFF. CDR3 DNA sequence: TGTGCCAGCAGCCCTAATACGCGGGTCCCCGGGGAGCTGTTTTTT.

This sequence joins TRBV5-1 and TRBJ2-2; a possible D gene is TRBD2 (5 bases). This CDR3 region has 15 residues. Per the germline V gene, CDR1 is SGHRS and CDR2 is YFSETQ. The V end was cut by 1 base, the J end by 6 bases, with 13 bases between. In nucleotides, the CDR3 is TGCGCCAGCAGCTTGTCGGGGAGCGTGGCCGGGGAGCTGTTTTTT. It specifies CASSLSGSVAGELFF. Looking up the rest from reference TRBV5-1 and TRBJ2-2 gives the full variable domain: KAGVTQTPRYLIKTRGQQVTLSCSPISGHRSVSWYQQTPGQGLQFLFEYFSETQRNKGNFPGRFSGRQFSNSRSEMNVSTLELGDSALYLCASSLSGSVAGELFFGEGSRLTVL.

The chain couples TRBV9 to TRBJ2-3; TRBD2 is a possible D gene (6 bases). The V gene's germline CDR1 is SGDLS and CDR2 YYNGEE. The length of the CDR3 is 19 residues. Trimming shortened V by 3 bases and J by 2 bases, and 25 bases separated the two germline ends. The CDR3 DNA reads as TGTGCCAGCAGCGGCCCCCTCCCCGGTCTTAGCGGCAACACAGATACGCAGTATTTT. Amino acid sequence: CASSGPLPGLSGNTDTQYF.

Worth noting for this clone: Sequence at one end of the junction differs from germline and may be a read error. The genes are TRBV7-7 and TRBJ2-1, with a weak D call TRBD2 (5 bases). CDR1 and CDR2 (germline): SSHAT, FNYEAQ (reference sequence). The CDR3 spans 13 residues. CDR3: CASSLASGYEQFF. The CDR3 bases are TGTGCTAGCAGCTTAGCGTCCGGGTATGAGCAGTTCTTC.

This clone appeared a few times. The chain links TRBV2 to TRBJ2-5; D possibly corresponds to TRBD2 (5 bases). The CDR3 has 14 residues. CDR1 is SNHLY and CDR2 is FYNNEI in the germline V gene. Trimming took 2 bases from V and 5 from J, leaving 12 bases between them. The CDR3 sequence: CASSEWLATETQYF. The CDR3 coding sequence is TGTGCCAGCAGTGAATGGCTAGCTACGGAGACCCAGTACTTC.

The chain uses TRBV29-1 and TRBJ1-2; 9 bases line up with TRBD1. CDR1 is SQVTM, CDR2 ANQGSEA, per germline. The V segment lost 6 bases and the J segment 5 bases; nucleotides outside the gene matches: 10. The CDR3 has 14 residues. The CDR3 spells CSVDPTGGSYGYTF. Here the CDR3 DNA reads TGCAGCGTAGACCCTACAGGGGGCTCTTATGGCTACACCTTC.

The chain recombines TRBV2 with TRBJ2-2; 7 positions agree with TRBD1. The V segment lost 9 bases and the J segment 7 bases; nucleotides outside the gene matches: 8. The CDR3 consists of 13 residues. Germline V gene lookup returns CDR1 SNHLY and CDR2 FYNNEI. The CDR3 here is CARGRQGGGELFF. In DNA form, the CDR3 reads TGTGCCAGGGGGAGACAGGGCGGCGGGGAGCTGTTTTTT.

CDR3 region: CASSAGWVGQPQHF. The CDR3 DNA is TGTGCCAGCAGCGCGGGCTGGGTTGGACAGCCCCAGCATTTT. The chain carries TRBV7-2 and TRBJ1-5; D call uncertain. The V end was cut by 5 bases, the J end by 7 bases, with 15 bases between. The CDR3 length is 14 residues. Looked up from germline, CDR1 is SGHTA and CDR2 is FQGNSA.

The chain is built from TRBV5-1 and TRBJ1-4; TRBD1 might be the D (6 bases). V dropped 4 bases and J dropped 5 bases, with 12 bases sitting between them. This CDR3 is 14 amino acids long. Germline loops: CDR1 SGHRS, CDR2 YFSETQ. In DNA, the CDR3 is TGCGCCAGCAGCGCCGGGACACAAAATGAAAAACTGTTTTTT. Residues: CASSAGTQNEKLFF. Together with reference TRBV5-1 and TRBJ1-4, the CDR3 gives the full variable domain: KAGVTQTPRYLIKTRGQQVTLSCSPISGHRSVSWYQQTPGQGLQFLFEYFSETQRNKGNFPGRFSGRQFSNSRSEMNVSTLELGDSALYLCASSAGTQNEKLFFGSGTQLSVL.

V is TRBV29-1 and J is TRBJ1-3, with TRBD1 as a possible D gene (6 bases). CDR1 is SQVTM, CDR2 ANQGSEA, per germline. The CDR3 spans 12 residues. V dropped 1 base and J dropped 8 bases, with 9 bases sitting between them. Here the CDR3 reads CSVEGQDDTIYF. The CDR3, as DNA: TGCAGCGTTGAAGGACAGGATGACACCATATATTTT.

This clone was seen more than once but under ten times. This chain connects TRBV18 to TRBJ2-1; D may be TRBD2 (6 bases). Germline CDR1 reads KGHSH; CDR2 reads LQKENI. The CDR3 totals 15 residues. The V end was cut by 3 bases, the J end by 4 bases, with 13 bases between. As DNA, the CDR3 is TGTGCCAGCTCACCTGGGACTGCCTCTTACAATGAGCAGTTCTTC. Translated: CASSPGTASYNEQFF.

This clone came up once. The chain carries TRBV5-1 and TRBJ2-1; 14 nucleotides line up with TRBD2. The CDR3 has 16 amino acids. Trimming at V came to 4 bases and at J to 8 bases, leaving 8 bases not matched to a gene. Germline CDR1 SGHRS, CDR2 YFSETQ. The CDR3 loop is CASSPLGLAGDHEQFF. The CDR3, as DNA: TGCGCCAGCAGCCCCTTGGGACTAGCGGGAGACCATGAGCAGTTCTTC.

V gene TRBV6-1 combines with J gene TRBJ2-7; TRBD2 might be the D (7 bases). Trimming shortened V by 6 bases and J by 2 bases, and 14 bases separated the two germline ends. CDR3 size: 14 residues. Germline V CDR1 and CDR2: MNHNS, SASEGT. CDR3: CASSKGGGAYEQYF. CDR3 nucleotides: TGTGCCAGCAGCAAAGGGGGGGGAGCCTACGAGCAGTACTTC.

The chain uses TRBV29-1 and TRBJ1-1; 9 bases map to TRBD1. Germline V gene sequence: CDR1 SQVTM, CDR2 ANQGSEA. The CDR3 has 15 amino acids. This CDR3 reads CGCGAQGAGRAEAFF. In nucleotides, the CDR3 is TGCGGCTGCGGGGCACAGGGGGCAGGGAGGGCTGAAGCTTTCTTT.

The J gene is TRBJ1-2, the V gene TRBV5-1; perhaps TRBD1 as D (5 bases). The V and J ends lost 1 base and 4 bases respectively, with 11 bases between them. Germline assignment: CDR1 SGHRS and CDR2 YFSETQ. The CDR3 totals 14 residues. DNA for the CDR3: TGCGCCAGCAGCTTGCTTGGAGACAGCTATGGCTACACCTTC. This sequence encodes CASSLLGDSYGYTF.

V gene TRBV4-1 combines with J gene TRBJ2-7; unclear D gene. The length of the CDR3 is 13 residues. Trimming stripped 1 base from V and 6 bases from J, with 10 bases between. Germline-derived CDR1 and CDR2 are MGHRA and YSYEKL. CDR3 in amino acids: CASSQGLTGEQYF. CDR3 sequence (DNA): TGCGCCAGCAGCCAAGGCCTCACGGGCGAGCAGTACTTC.

This clone has ten or more counts. The chain recombines TRBV2 with TRBJ1-5; 11 nucleotides align to TRBD1. CDR1 is SNHLY, CDR2 FYNNEI, per germline. The CDR3 is 15 amino acids. Unmatched junction bases numbered 6, after V lost 7 bases and J lost 4 bases. The CDR3 here is CASTKGTGGNQPQHF. In DNA, the CDR3 is TGTGCCAGCACCAAAGGGACAGGGGGAAATCAGCCCCAGCATTTT.

The rearrangement joins TRBV9 to TRBJ2-1; the D gene is possibly TRBD2 (6 bases). Germline loops: CDR1 SGDLS, CDR2 YYNGEE. The CDR3 length is 14 residues. The V end lost 0 bases, the J end lost 6 bases, and 10 bases lay between the germline ends. This CDR3 reads CASSVAGSSNEQFF. The DNA of the CDR3 is TGTGCCAGCAGCGTAGCCGGGAGTAGCAATGAGCAGTTCTTC. The whole variable domain, filled in from reference TRBV9 and TRBJ2-1, reads DSGVTQTPKHLITATGQRVTLRCSPRSGDLSVYWYQQSLDQGLQFLIQYYNGEERAKGNILERFSAQQFPDLHSELNLSSLELGDSALYFCASSVAGSSNEQFFGPGTRLTVL.

V and J are TRBV9 and TRBJ2-2; perhaps TRBD2 as D (5 bases). The V and J ends lost 3 bases and 6 bases respectively, with 12 bases between them. CDR3 length: 14 amino acids. Germline values: CDR1 SGDLS, CDR2 YYNGEE. The CDR3 DNA reads as TGTGCCAGCAGCGGGGAGAACCGGCCCGGGGAGCTGTTTTTT. The encoded protein is CASSGENRPGELFF.

In its sample, this clone was seen once. The chain employs TRBV29-1 and TRBJ2-2; 8 bases align to TRBD2. The V and J ends lost 4 bases and 1 base, in that order; junction bases with no gene match: 8. This CDR3 has 16 residues. Germline values: CDR1 SQVTM, CDR2 ANQGSEA. This CDR3 reads CSVVPPGGQNTGELFF. CDR3 DNA sequence: TGCAGCGTTGTCCCCCCGGGGGGGCAGAACACCGGGGAGCTGTTTTTT.

This chain joins TRBV2 and TRBJ1-2; D uncertain. The V gene lost 5 bases and the J gene lost 7 bases, with 17 bases spanning the gap. This CDR3 has 14 residues. The germline V gene encodes CDR1 SNHLY and CDR2 FYNNEI. CDR3 region: CASSTDFPEGGYTF. The CDR3 region has the DNA TGTGCCAGCAGTACAGACTTTCCCGAGGGTGGCTACACCTTC.

A note on this clone: Other nucleotide sequences in the sample specify the same CDR3. V and J are TRBV28 and TRBJ2-7, with 8 bases identical to TRBD2. V shed 6 bases, J shed 4 bases, and the junction held 2 bases outside the gene matches. Germline V gene data show CDR1 as MDHEN and CDR2 as SYDVKM. The CDR3 is 12 residues long. CDR3 sequence reads: CASSPGGYEQYF. Here the CDR3 DNA reads TGTGCCAGCAGCCCGGGGGGGTACGAGCAGTACTTC. The whole variable domain, filled in from reference TRBV28 and TRBJ2-7, reads DVKVTQSSRYLVKRTGEKVFLECVQDMDHENMFWYRQDPGLGLRLIYFSYDVKMKEKGDIPEGYSVSREKKERFSLILESASTNQTSMYLCASSPGGYEQYFGPGTRLTVT.

Points on this clone: The same CDR3 can be traced to other DNA sequences in this sample. The gene calls are TRBV27 and TRBJ2-7; 9 nucleotides agree with TRBD2. V lost 2 bases and J lost 3; bases outside the gene matches: 5. The CDR3 consists of 15 residues. CDR1 MNHEY and CDR2 SMNVEV come from the germline V gene (reference sequence). CDR3 sequence: CASSLNSGRDYEQYF. In DNA form, the CDR3 reads TGTGCCAGCAGTTTAAATAGCGGGAGAGACTACGAGCAGTACTTC.